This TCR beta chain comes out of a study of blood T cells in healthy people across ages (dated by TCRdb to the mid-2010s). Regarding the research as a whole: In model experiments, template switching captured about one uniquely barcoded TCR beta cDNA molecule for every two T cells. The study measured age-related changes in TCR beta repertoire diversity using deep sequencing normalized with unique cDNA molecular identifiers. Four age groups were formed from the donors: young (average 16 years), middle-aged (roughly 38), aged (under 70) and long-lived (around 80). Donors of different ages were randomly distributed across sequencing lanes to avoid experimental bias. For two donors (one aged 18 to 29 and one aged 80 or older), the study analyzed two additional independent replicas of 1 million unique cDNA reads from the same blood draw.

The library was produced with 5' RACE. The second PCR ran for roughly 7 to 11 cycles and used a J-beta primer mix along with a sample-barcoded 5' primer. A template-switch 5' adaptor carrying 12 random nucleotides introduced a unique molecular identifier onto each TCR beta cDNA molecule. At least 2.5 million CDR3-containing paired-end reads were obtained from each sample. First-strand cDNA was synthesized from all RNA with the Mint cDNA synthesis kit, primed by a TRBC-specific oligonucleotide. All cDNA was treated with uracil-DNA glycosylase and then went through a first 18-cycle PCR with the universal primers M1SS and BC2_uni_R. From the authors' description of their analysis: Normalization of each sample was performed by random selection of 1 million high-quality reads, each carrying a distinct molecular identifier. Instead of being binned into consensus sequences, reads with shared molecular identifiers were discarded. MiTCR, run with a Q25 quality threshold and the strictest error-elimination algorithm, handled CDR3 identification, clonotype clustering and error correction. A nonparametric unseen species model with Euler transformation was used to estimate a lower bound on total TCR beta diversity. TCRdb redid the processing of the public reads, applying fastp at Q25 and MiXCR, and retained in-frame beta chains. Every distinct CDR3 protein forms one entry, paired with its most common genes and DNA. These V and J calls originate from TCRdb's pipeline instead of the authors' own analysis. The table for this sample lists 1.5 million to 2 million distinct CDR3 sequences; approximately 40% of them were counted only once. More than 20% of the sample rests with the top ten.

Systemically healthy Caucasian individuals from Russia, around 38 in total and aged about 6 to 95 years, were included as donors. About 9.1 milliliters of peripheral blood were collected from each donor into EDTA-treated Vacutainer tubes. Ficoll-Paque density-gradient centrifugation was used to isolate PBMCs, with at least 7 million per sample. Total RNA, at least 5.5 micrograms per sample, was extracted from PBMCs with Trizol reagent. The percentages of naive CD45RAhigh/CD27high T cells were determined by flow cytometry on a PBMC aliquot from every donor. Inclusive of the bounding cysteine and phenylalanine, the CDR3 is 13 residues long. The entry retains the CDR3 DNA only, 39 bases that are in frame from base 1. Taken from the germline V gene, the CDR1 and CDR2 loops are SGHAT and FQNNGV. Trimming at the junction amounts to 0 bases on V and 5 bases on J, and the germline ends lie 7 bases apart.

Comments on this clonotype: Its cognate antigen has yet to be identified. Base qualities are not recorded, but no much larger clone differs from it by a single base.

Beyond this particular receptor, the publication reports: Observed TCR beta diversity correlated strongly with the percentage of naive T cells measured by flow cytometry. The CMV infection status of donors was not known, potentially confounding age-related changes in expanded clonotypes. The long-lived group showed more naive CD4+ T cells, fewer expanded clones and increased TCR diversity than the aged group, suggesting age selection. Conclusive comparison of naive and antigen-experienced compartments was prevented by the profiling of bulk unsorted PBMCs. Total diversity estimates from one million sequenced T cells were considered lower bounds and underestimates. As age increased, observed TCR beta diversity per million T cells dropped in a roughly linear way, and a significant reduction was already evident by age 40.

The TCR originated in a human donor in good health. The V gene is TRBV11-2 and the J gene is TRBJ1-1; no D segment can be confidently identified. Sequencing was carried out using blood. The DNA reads TGTGCCAGCAGCTTAGATCGGCAGACTGAAGCTTTCTTT. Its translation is CASSLDRQTEAFF.